Below are 13 T cell receptor beta chains sequenced from a single sample in a study of blood T cell repertoires in COVID-19 (TCRdb year 2020). The protocol used for the library was the immunoSEQ multiplex PCR assay. Imported from immuneACCESS, the table was reduced by TCRdb to in-frame sequences with V and J called. These copies leave out some clones; in studies compared against another copy, an unresolved V gene accounts for under half, and the cause of the remainder is not known. This sample holds around 200,000 clones; 70% to 90% were observed only once. Together, the top ten hold roughly 20% of the sample. Sequenced sample: peripheral blood. All receptors come from a man between 70 and 80 years old with active or convalescent COVID-19.

This sequence joins TRBV5-4 and TRBJ1-2, with unresolved D. Deletions cut 6 bases from V and 2 bases from J, with 17 bases between. The CDR3 sequence is 15 residues long. Per germline, CDR1 SGHNT and CDR2 YYREEE (reference sequence). The CDR3 DNA sequence: TGTGCCAGCAAGCCCACGGGAGGAGAGAACTATGGCTACACCTTC. This gives the protein CASKPTGGENYGYTF.

This chain connects TRBV5-1 to TRBJ1-1; TRBD1 matches at 9 bases. Looked up from germline, CDR1 is SGHRS and CDR2 is YFSETQ. The CDR3 length is 15 residues. V shed 4 bases, J shed 3 bases, and the junction held 7 bases outside the gene matches. The chain's CDR3 is CASSPQGAGDTEAFF. Written as DNA, the CDR3 is TGCGCCAGCAGCCCACAGGGGGCAGGGGACACTGAAGCTTTCTTT.

The V and J genes are TRBV18 and TRBJ1-6; 9 bases align to TRBD1. Germline loops: CDR1 KGHSH, CDR2 LQKENI. The CDR3 loop spans 18 amino acids. V was pared by 0 bases and J by 10 bases, with 13 bases of the junction left unmatched. DNA for the CDR3: TGTGCCAGCTCACCACCGATGACAGGGGGGGGAGGTGAGTCACCCCTCCACTTT. Amino acids: CASSPPMTGGGGESPLHF.

The V and J genes are TRBV9 and TRBJ2-1; TRBD2 agrees at 9 bases. Germline-derived CDR1 and CDR2 are SGDLS and YYNGEE. The CDR3 is 15 residues long. The V segment lost 0 bases and the J segment 7 bases; nucleotides outside the gene matches: 5. CDR3 in amino acids: CASSVGSGRRNEQFF. CDR3 coding DNA: TGTGCCAGCAGCGTAGGAAGCGGGAGGCGGAATGAGCAGTTCTTC.

The rearrangement joins TRBV7-8 to TRBJ2-3; 11 nucleotides line up with TRBD2. Germline V CDR1 and CDR2: SGHVS, FQNEAQ. This CDR3 is 17 amino acids long. V lost 5 bases, J lost 4 bases, and 11 bases stayed unmatched. This CDR3 reads CASSAKLSGGVADTQYF. The CDR3, as DNA: TGTGCCAGCAGCGCGAAGCTTAGCGGGGGGGTGGCAGATACGCAGTATTTT. The full variable domain, its missing parts supplied by reference TRBV7-8 and TRBJ2-3, is GAGVSQSPRYKVAKRGQDVALRCDPISGHVSLFWYQQALGQGPEFLTYFQNEAQLDKSGLPSDRFFAERPEGSVSTLKIQRTQQEDSAVYLCASSAKLSGGVADTQYFGPGTRLTVL.

The chain has TRBV28 and TRBJ1-1; D is perhaps TRBD1 (6 bases). The CDR3 is 15 amino acids. Germline V gene data show CDR1 as MDHEN and CDR2 as SYDVKM. V was trimmed by 4 bases and J by 0 bases, leaving 12 bases between them. CDR3 sequence (DNA): TGTGCCAGCAGTTCCCATACAGGGATGAACACTGAAGCTTTCTTT. Its protein is CASSSHTGMNTEAFF. The full variable domain, with the rest looked up from reference TRBV28 and TRBJ1-1, is DVKVTQSSRYLVKRTGEKVFLECVQDMDHENMFWYRQDPGLGLRLIYFSYDVKMKEKGDIPEGYSVSREKKERFSLILESASTNQTSMYLCASSSHTGMNTEAFFGQGTRLTVV.

This sequence joins TRBV6-5 and TRBJ1-2, with 8 positions matching TRBD1. CDR1 is MNHEY and CDR2 is SVGAGI in the germline V gene. Trimming cost V 6 bases and J 9 bases; bases outside gene matches: 6. The CDR3 contains 12 residues. This chain's CDR3 is CASRETGDRYTF. CDR3 DNA: TGTGCCAGCAGGGAGACAGGGGATCGCTACACCTTC.

V usage is TRBV7-9 and J usage is TRBJ2-3; the D is unclear. The V and J ends lost 0 bases and 4 bases respectively, with 5 bases between them. The V gene's germline CDR1 is SEHNR and CDR2 FQNEAQ (reference sequence). The CDR3 has 13 residues. In DNA, the CDR3 is TGTGCCAGCAGCTTAGCGGGCGCAGATACGCAGTATTTT. The encoded protein is CASSLAGADTQYF.

The J gene is TRBJ1-1, the V gene TRBV11-2; 8 bases fit TRBD1. V lost 6 bases and J lost 0; bases outside the gene matches: 6. This CDR3 is built from 15 residues. Germline assignment: CDR1 SGHAT and CDR2 FQNNGV. CDR3 region: CASRSGTGLNTEAFF. The CDR3 DNA sequence: TGTGCCAGCAGGTCCGGGACAGGCTTGAACACTGAAGCTTTCTTT.

The chain links TRBV19 to TRBJ1-5; 7 nucleotides align to TRBD1. The V gene's germline CDR1 is LNHDA and CDR2 SQIVND (reference sequence). The length of the CDR3 is 15 residues. J was trimmed by 0 bases and V by 8 bases; bases with no gene match: 7. The CDR3 DNA reads TGTGCCAGTGCTCTGACAGGGAGTAGCAATCAGCCCCAGCATTTT. Translated, it gives CASALTGSSNQPQHF. Full variable domain (remainder filled in from reference TRBV19 and TRBJ1-5): DGGITQSPKYLFRKEGQNVTLSCEQNLNHDAMYWYRQDPGQGLRLIYYSQIVNDFQKGDIAEGYSVSREKKESFPLTVTSAQKNPTAFYLCASALTGSSNQPQHFGDGTRLSIL.

The chain carries TRBV6-5 and TRBJ1-6, with D possibly matching TRBD1 (6 bases). The V end was cut by 6 bases, the J end by 7 bases, with 19 bases between. The CDR3 has 16 residues. The germline V gene encodes CDR1 MNHEY and CDR2 SVGAGI. The CDR3 reads CASSYRASSGNSPLHF. In nucleotides, the CDR3 is TGTGCCAGCAGCTACAGGGCCTCCTCGGGAAATTCACCCCTCCACTTT.

On this clone itself: The junction does not match germline at one end; this may be a read error. V usage is TRBV14 and J usage is TRBJ2-6; D remains unclear. CDR1 and CDR2 from the germline V gene are SGHDN and FVKESK. The CDR3 length is 18 residues. The CDR3 sequence is CASSPLVGLLSGANVLTF. CDR3 sequence (DNA): TGTGCCAGCAGCCCGCTAGTTGGTCTGCTCTCTGGCGCCAACGTCCTGACTTTC.

This sequence joins TRBV7-2 and TRBJ1-5, with D possibly being TRBD1 (5 bases). The CDR3 sequence is 16 residues long. Germline V gene lookup returns CDR1 SGHTA and CDR2 FQGNSA. V lost 1 base and J lost 2, with 12 bases in between. CDR3 amino acids: CASSLGSQGGNQPQHF. Here the CDR3 DNA reads TGTGCCAGCAGCTTAGGATCCCAGGGTGGCAATCAGCCCCAGCATTTT.